The 23 T cell receptor beta chains below all came from one sample that was sequenced in a study of cytomegalovirus exposure and HLA in healthy donors. The PCR made use of 60 Vbeta and 13 Jbeta primers. Clones were sequenced by immunoSEQ multiplex PCR, and TCRdb holds only the in-frame ones, with some missing. The table shows around 130,000 clones, with over 75% occurring only once. Sequencing was done on a sample of PBMCs. The receptors originated from a woman between 18 and 29 years old in good health and CMV-seronegative.

The CDR3 here is CASSPPGTSLTDTQYF. CDR3 sequence (DNA): TGCGCCAGCAGCCCTCCCGGGACTAGCCTCACAGATACGCAGTATTTT. The chain employs TRBV4-1 and TRBJ2-3, with TRBD2 identical over 9 bases. The CDR3 runs 16 residues. Germline trimming cut 4 bases from V and 2 bases from J; bases unmatched to any gene: 7. CDR1 is MGHRA and CDR2 is YSYEKL in the germline V gene.

The chain recombines TRBV15 with TRBJ1-2, with D maybe TRBD1 (5 bases). V was trimmed by 0 bases and J by 7 bases, leaving 9 bases between them. Germline-derived CDR1 and CDR2 are LNHNV and YYDKDF (reference sequence). The CDR3 has 13 amino acids. In nucleotides, the CDR3 is TGTGCCACCAGCAGAGACAGGGTTAGTGGCTACACCTTC. It is translated as CATSRDRVSGYTF.

V gene TRBV25-1 combines with J gene TRBJ2-7; unclear D gene. The CDR3 length is 11 residues. Germline CDR1 reads MGHDK; CDR2 reads SYGVNS. Trimming stripped 7 bases from V and 3 bases from J, with 7 bases between. CDR3 sequence reads: CASTGLYEQYF. Written as DNA, the CDR3 is TGTGCCAGCACTGGGCTCTACGAGCAGTACTTC.

This sequence joins TRBV18 and TRBJ1-2; the D is unclear. The ends were cut back, 2 bases at V and 3 bases at J, with 13 bases in the middle. The CDR3 extends over 15 amino acids. CDR1 and CDR2 (germline): KGHSH, LQKENI. The CDR3 DNA reads as TGTGCCAGCTCACCAGGAACAGTATCACACTATGGCTACACCTTC. Encoded protein: CASSPGTVSHYGYTF.

This chain joins TRBV13 and TRBJ2-1; 7 nucleotides agree with TRBD1. Germline values: CDR1 PRHDT, CDR2 FYEKMQ (reference sequence). The CDR3 covers 14 residues. V lost 3 bases, J lost 3 bases, and 2 bases stayed unmatched. CDR3 region: CASSFTGDYNEQFF. DNA for the CDR3: TGTGCCAGCAGCTTTACAGGGGACTACAATGAGCAGTTCTTC.

The V call is TRBV28, the J call TRBJ1-5; maybe TRBD1 (6 bases). From germline, CDR1 is MDHEN and CDR2 SYDVKM. V shed 7 bases and J shed 1 base, with 14 bases lying between them. The CDR3 spans 15 residues. CDR3 in amino acids: CASTPGHRSNQPQHF. The CDR3 coding sequence is TGTGCCAGCACTCCGGGACACCGGAGCAATCAGCCCCAGCATTTT.

J is TRBJ1-2 and V is TRBV29-1; the match to TRBD1 covers 8 bases. CDR1 is SQVTM and CDR2 is ANQGSEA in the germline V gene. This CDR3 spans 11 amino acids. J was trimmed by 8 bases and V by 6 bases; bases with no gene match: 5. CDR3 nucleotides: TGCAGCGTCCGGACAGGGAGCGGCTACACCTTC. Its protein product is CSVRTGSGYTF.

The gene calls are TRBV5-1 and TRBJ2-2, with D unresolved. The germline CDR1 and CDR2 sequences are SGHRS and YFSETQ. V shed 0 bases and J shed 0 bases, with 9 bases lying between them. This CDR3 contains 16 residues. The CDR3 nucleotides are TGCGCCAGCAGCTTGGGAGCACTTACGAACACCGGGGAGCTGTTTTTT. Translation gives CASSLGALTNTGELFF.

As concerns this clone: The sample carries other DNA sequences with the same CDR3. V gene TRBV20-1 combines with J gene TRBJ2-5, with D tentatively TRBD1 (5 bases). This CDR3 spans 11 amino acids. V shed 6 bases and J shed 2 bases, with 7 bases lying between them. In germline, CDR1 is DFQATT, CDR2 SNEGSKA (reference sequence). The CDR3 nucleotides are TGCAGTGCCGCAGGGCAAGAGACCCAGTACTTC. It yields the protein CSAAGQETQYF.

This clone was counted a single time. The chain is built from TRBV29-1 and TRBJ2-2; no clear D gene. The CDR3 totals 12 residues. Trimming removed 6 bases at V and 0 bases at J, with 5 bases between. Germline V gene sequence: CDR1 SQVTM, CDR2 ANQGSEA. Here the CDR3 DNA reads TGCAGCGTCCTATCGAACACCGGGGAGCTGTTTTTT. It translates to CSVLSNTGELFF.

The rearrangement joins TRBV6-1 to TRBJ2-3; no reliable D call. V was cut by 7 bases and J by 2 bases, with 7 bases left in between. The CDR3 spans 12 residues. From germline, CDR1 is MNHNS and CDR2 SASEGT. This CDR3 reads CASTFPTDTQYF. CDR3 nucleotide sequence: TGTGCCAGCACCTTTCCCACAGATACGCAGTATTTT.

CDR3 in DNA: TGTGCCAGCAGCCGACCGAGCGGGGGTGGCACAGATACGCAGTATTTT. Its protein is CASSRPSGGGTDTQYF. The chain recombines TRBV9 with TRBJ2-3; 8 nucleotides agree with TRBD2. The V segment lost 4 bases and the J segment 1 base; nucleotides outside the gene matches: 8. The CDR3 spans 16 residues. CDR1 is SGDLS and CDR2 is YYNGEE in the germline V gene.

The chain carries TRBV4-2 and TRBJ1-3; D is unresolved. The CDR3 length is 14 residues. Germline V gives CDR1 LGHNA, CDR2 YNFKEQ. Trimming took 3 bases from V and 5 from J, leaving 11 bases between them. The CDR3 here is CASSHTTRRNTIYF. Written as DNA, the CDR3 is TGTGCCAGCAGCCATACGACTCGAAGAAACACCATATATTTT.

The chain recombines TRBV9 with TRBJ2-3; tentatively, D is TRBD2 (7 bases). The CDR3 loop spans 15 amino acids. V dropped 7 bases and J dropped 1 base, with 16 bases sitting between them. Germline V CDR1 and CDR2: SGDLS, YYNGEE. DNA of the CDR3: TGTGCCAGCGGGAAGGGGGGGCGGGGCACAGATACGCAGTATTTT. It encodes CASGKGGRGTDTQYF.

The CDR3 DNA reads as TGTGCCAGCTCACCGGGTTTACCGGGACAGGCCGGGGAGCTGTTTTTT. Translated, it gives CASSPGLPGQAGELFF. J is TRBJ2-2 and V is TRBV18; 8 bases align to TRBD1. V trimming: 3 bases; J trimming: 6 bases; junction bases outside the gene matches: 9. Germline assignment: CDR1 KGHSH and CDR2 LQKENI. The length of the CDR3 is 16 residues.

This clone occurred once. J is TRBJ1-2 and V is TRBV5-4; tentative D call: TRBD1 (6 bases). The CDR3 has 17 residues. The germline V gene encodes CDR1 SGHNT and CDR2 YYREEE (reference sequence). Trimming removed 3 bases at V and 0 bases at J, with 18 bases between. The CDR3 nucleotides are TGTGCCAGCAGCTCGCAGGCTGGGGGCGCCGCTAACTATGGCTACACCTTC. This translates into CASSSQAGGAANYGYTF.

The V gene is TRBV6-5, the J gene TRBJ1-2, with D possibly TRBD1 on 5 matching bases. There are 16 residues in the CDR3. CDR1 and CDR2 from the germline V gene are MNHEY and SVGAGI. Trimming cost V 0 bases and J 3 bases, with 14 bases left between them. In nucleotides, the CDR3 is TGTGCCAGCAGTTACTCGATCATCCGGGGGTACTATGGCTACACCTTC. Protein: CASSYSIIRGYYGYTF.

V usage is TRBV7-8 and J usage is TRBJ1-1, with a possible D match to TRBD1 (5 bases). Trimming cost V 5 bases and J 0 bases, with 13 bases left between them. Germline-derived CDR1 and CDR2 are SGHVS and FQNEAQ. This CDR3 has 15 amino acids. The CDR3 reads CASSQLGALNTEAFF. Written as DNA, the CDR3 is TGTGCCAGCAGCCAACTTGGGGCCCTGAACACTGAAGCTTTCTTT. Supplemented by reference TRBV7-8 and TRBJ1-1, the full variable domain reads GAGVSQSPRYKVAKRGQDVALRCDPISGHVSLFWYQQALGQGPEFLTYFQNEAQLDKSGLPSDRFFAERPEGSVSTLKIQRTQQEDSAVYLCASSQLGALNTEAFFGQGTRLTVV.

This chain connects TRBV15 to TRBJ1-5, with D maybe TRBD1 (6 bases). The CDR3 extends over 18 amino acids. V lost 5 bases, J lost 6 bases, and 26 bases lay in between. Germline loops: CDR1 LNHNV, CDR2 YYDKDF (reference sequence). CDR3 sequence reads: CATSAVQGFTGSGQPQHF. The CDR3 DNA reads as TGTGCCACCAGCGCGGTCCAGGGGTTTACAGGGAGCGGTCAGCCCCAGCATTTT.

This clone is a singleton in its sample. The rearrangement joins TRBV6-5 to TRBJ1-2; possibly TRBD1 for D (5 bases). The CDR3 consists of 15 residues. Per germline, CDR1 MNHEY and CDR2 SVGAGI. V was clipped by 2 bases and J by 4 bases, with 14 bases between them. The CDR3 spells CASSYKRGWSYGYTF. In DNA form, the CDR3 reads TGTGCCAGCAGTTACAAAAGGGGTTGGAGCTATGGCTACACCTTC.

This clone was counted only a few times. The chain's CDR3 is CASGRDIGFGYTF. The CDR3 DNA reads TGTGCCAGCGGACGGGACATTGGCTTCGGCTACACCTTC. The chain links TRBV2 to TRBJ1-2; TRBD1 is a possible D gene (6 bases). CDR3 length equals 13 residues. With 8 bases removed from V and 8 bases from J, the gap between germline ends came to 18 bases. Germline V CDR1 and CDR2: SNHLY, FYNNEI. The full variable domain, rest sourced from reference TRBV2 and TRBJ1-2, is EPEVTQTPSHQVTQMGQEVILRCVPISNHLYFYWYRQILGQKVEFLVSFYNNEISEKSEIFDDQFSVERPDGSNFTLKIRSTKLEDSAMYFCASGRDIGFGYTFGSGTRLTVV.

This rearrangement joins TRBV27 to TRBJ2-7; D gene ambiguous. V was clipped by 6 bases and J by 6 bases, with 18 bases between them. The CDR3 contains 14 residues. From germline, CDR1 is MNHEY and CDR2 SMNVEV (reference sequence). This CDR3 is CASSPLLYTPEQYF. The CDR3, as DNA: TGTGCCAGCAGCCCACTACTCTACACTCCCGAGCAGTACTTC.

Written as DNA, the CDR3 is TGTGCCAGCACTGGGACAGCGTATAATTCACCCCTCCACTTT. Amino acid sequence: CASTGTAYNSPLHF. The chain combines TRBV11-2 with TRBJ1-6; 7 bases are shared with TRBD1. Germline-derived CDR1 and CDR2 are SGHAT and FQNNGV. The ends lost 7 bases at V and 4 bases at J; junction bases unmatched: 4. This CDR3 contains 14 residues.